This entry lists 14 T cell receptor beta chains sequenced from one sample in a study of beta chain features in type 1 diabetes. Expressed TCRB transcripts were sequenced, since all the RNA that had been isolated was reverse transcribed. Using immunoSEQ multiplex PCR, the repertoire was profiled, and TCRdb retains in-frame clones only, with some absent. The data hold around 280,000 clones, with 7% to 9% observed a single time. The sequenced material came from central memory CD4+ T cells from blood. These receptors came from a woman younger than 30 in good health.

The CDR3 DNA reads as TGTGCCAGCAGCCCGGACGGGACTTCTTCTTACGAGCAGTACTTC. Its protein is CASSPDGTSSYEQYF. The rearrangement links TRBV4-2 to TRBJ2-7, with D perhaps matching TRBD2 (6 bases). CDR3 length: 15 amino acids. Germline CDR1 LGHNA, CDR2 YNFKEQ. V lost 4 bases and J lost 4, with 17 bases in between.

This clone was counted between two and nine times. V and J are TRBV5-5 and TRBJ1-4; 7 bases align to TRBD1. Trimming removed 3 bases from V and 4 bases from J; junction bases left unmatched: 3. Germline V gene sequence: CDR1 SGHKS, CDR2 YYEKEE (reference sequence). The CDR3 is made up of 14 amino acids. Written as DNA, the CDR3 is TGTGCCAGCAGCTCCGGACAGGTTAATGAAAAACTGTTTTTT. Its protein product is CASSSGQVNEKLFF.

This chain joins TRBV5-6 and TRBJ2-4; D is possibly TRBD2 (5 bases). V was cut by 1 base and J by 0 bases, with 11 bases left in between. Germline loops: CDR1 SGHDT, CDR2 YYEEEE. This CDR3 has 16 residues. The chain's CDR3 is CASSLIGEIAKNIQYF. The CDR3 DNA sequence: TGTGCCAGCAGCTTGATCGGGGAAATAGCCAAAAACATTCAGTACTTC.

V usage is TRBV5-1 and J usage is TRBJ2-7; tentatively, D is TRBD2 (7 bases). V was clipped by 4 bases and J by 7 bases, with 33 bases between them. CDR1 and CDR2 from the germline V gene are SGHRS and YFSETQ. This CDR3 is built from 19 residues. The chain's CDR3 is CASSGPRGRSLAEPWEQYF. CDR3 DNA: TGCGCCAGCAGCGGCCCCAGGGGACGAAGCCTAGCGGAACCGTGGGAGCAGTACTTC.

The V and J genes are TRBV9 and TRBJ2-5; the match to TRBD2 covers 9 bases. Germline V gene data show CDR1 as SGDLS and CDR2 as YYNGEE. The CDR3 extends over 14 amino acids. The V and J ends lost 6 bases and 3 bases, in that order; junction bases with no gene match: 6. The CDR3 DNA reads TGTGCCAGCACCCAGGGACTAGCCAAAGAGACCCAGTACTTC. Protein product: CASTQGLAKETQYF. The full variable domain, with the rest looked up from reference TRBV9 and TRBJ2-5, is DSGVTQTPKHLITATGQRVTLRCSPRSGDLSVYWYQQSLDQGLQFLIQYYNGEERAKGNILERFSAQQFPDLHSELNLSSLELGDSALYFCASTQGLAKETQYFGPGTRLLVL.

The chain recombines TRBV7-9 with TRBJ2-5, with D maybe TRBD2 (5 bases). Germline V lookup: CDR1 SEHNR, CDR2 FQNEAQ (reference sequence). CDR3 length: 13 amino acids. The V end was cut by 3 bases, the J end by 6 bases, with 11 bases between. The CDR3 DNA is TGTGCCAGCAGCTTTGCGGACGGGAAGACCCAGTACTTC. It encodes CASSFADGKTQYF.

This clone showed up just a few times. The CDR3 DNA reads TGTGCCAGCAGCCGGACTAGCGGTGCCTACGAGCAGTACTTC. Residues: CASSRTSGAYEQYF. The chain uses TRBV7-9 and TRBJ2-7; 10 nucleotides match TRBD2. Trimming removed 5 bases from V and 2 bases from J; junction bases left unmatched: 3. The CDR3 covers 14 residues. The germline V gene has CDR1 SEHNR and CDR2 FQNEAQ (reference sequence).

The chain employs TRBV7-9 and TRBJ1-5; no definite D call. Per germline, CDR1 SEHNR and CDR2 FQNEAQ (reference sequence). The CDR3 is 12 amino acids. The germline V and J ends were trimmed by 7 bases and 5 bases, with 9 bases remaining between them. In nucleotides, the CDR3 is TGTGCCAGCAACATCGGGGATCAGCCCCAGCATTTT. Its protein product is CASNIGDQPQHF.

V usage is TRBV5-1 and J usage is TRBJ2-7; either TRBD1 or TRBD2 may fit D (7 bases each). Trimming stripped 3 bases from V and 7 bases from J, with 17 bases between. Germline V gene lookup returns CDR1 SGHRS and CDR2 YFSETQ. The CDR3 loop spans 14 amino acids. The CDR3 protein is CASSWGQRGGEQYF. The CDR3 DNA reads TGCGCCAGCAGCTGGGGACAGCGGGGAGGGGAGCAGTACTTC.

This clone was seen only a few times. V usage is TRBV30 and J usage is TRBJ2-1, with 8 nucleotides matching TRBD2. V gave up 4 bases and J gave up 8 bases; unmatched junction bases: 10. Germline loops: CDR1 GTSNPN, CDR2 SVGIG (reference sequence). The CDR3 is 14 amino acids. This CDR3 is CAWMRPSGWDEQFF. The CDR3 nucleotides read TGTGCCTGGATGAGGCCTAGCGGGTGGGATGAGCAGTTCTTC.

The CDR3: CAISRLESGPEAFF. CDR3 DNA: TGTGCCATCAGCCGACTTGAATCGGGGCCTGAAGCTTTCTTT. The chain is built from TRBV10-3 and TRBJ1-1; the D gene is possibly TRBD1 (5 bases). The V end was cut by 6 bases, the J end by 6 bases, with 17 bases between. The CDR3 is 14 amino acids. Looked up from germline, CDR1 is ENHRY and CDR2 is SYGVKD.

The V and J genes are TRBV30 and TRBJ2-2; D is unclear. V lost 4 bases, J lost 0 bases, and 6 bases lay in between. The CDR3 covers 13 residues. CDR1 is GTSNPN, CDR2 SVGIG, per germline (reference sequence). The CDR3 nucleotides read TGTGCCTGGACTACTACGAACACCGGGGAGCTGTTTTTT. The encoded protein is CAWTTTNTGELFF.

This clone occurred a few times. The chain employs TRBV5-4 and TRBJ2-5; 7 bases align to TRBD2. V shed 4 bases and J 3 bases; nucleotides not matched to a gene: 24. This CDR3 region has 20 residues. The V gene's germline CDR1 is SGHNT and CDR2 YYREEE (reference sequence). CDR3 bases: TGTGCCAGCAGCATTGGGGGAGGGGCAGTCCGGCTCTGGGGTAAAGAGACCCAGTACTTC. Translated: CASSIGGGAVRLWGKETQYF. Combining the CDR3 with reference TRBV5-4 and TRBJ2-5 gives the whole variable domain ETGVTQSPTHLIKTRGQQVTLRCSSQSGHNTVSWYQQALGQGPQFIFQYYREEENGRGNFPPRFSGLQFPNYSSELNVNALELDDSALYLCASSIGGGAVRLWGKETQYFGPGTRLLVL.

This clone occurred a few times. V usage is TRBV19 and J usage is TRBJ2-6; tentative D call: TRBD1 (5 bases). Germline V gene data show CDR1 as LNHDA and CDR2 as SQIVND (reference sequence). Trimming cost V 7 bases and J 4 bases, with 11 bases left between them. The CDR3 is made up of 14 amino acids. The CDR3 loop is CASTSGYGANVLTF. The CDR3 nucleotides are TGTGCCAGTACCTCAGGGTACGGGGCCAACGTCCTGACTTTC.